Listed below are T cell receptor beta chains from one sample, sequenced in a study of T cell changes during pregnancy in multiple sclerosis. Profiling relied on immunoSEQ multiplex PCR, and the TCRdb table lists in-frame clones only, not all of them. The top ten clones hold more than 1.4% of a sample with 78,000 or so clones, about 92% of them seen once. This material consisted of peripheral blood, taken before pregnancy. Receptor source: a female donor with multiple sclerosis, enrolled in a pregnancy study. Both conserved end residues are part of each CDR3. The D gene is left open where the match is weak. Size is stated for part of the rows, as once, few or many counts, or as a class when the clone is expanded.

V gene: TRBV4-1
J gene: TRBJ1-1
D gene: TRBD1
clone size: few
CDR3 DNA: TGCGCCAGCTCCAGTCCTCAGGGGGGGAACACTGAAGCTTTCTTT
CDR3 protein: CASSSPQGGNTEAFF

V gene: TRBV18
J gene: TRBJ1-1
D gene: .
clone size: .
CDR3 DNA: TGTGCCAGCGAAAACATACGGGCGGGGAACACTGAAGCTTTCTTT
CDR3 protein: CASENIRAGNTEAFF

V gene: TRBV5-1
J gene: TRBJ2-2
D gene: TRBD1
clone size: .
CDR3 DNA: TGCGCCAGCACCATTTTGGGACAGGGAGGCACCGGGGAGCTGTTTTTT
CDR3 protein: CASTILGQGGTGELFF

V gene: TRBV5-5
J gene: TRBJ2-4
D gene: TRBD1
clone size: few
CDR3 DNA: TGTGCCAGCAGCTCAGACAGGGAAGACATTCAGTACTTC
CDR3 protein: CASSSDREDIQYF

V gene: TRBV9
J gene: TRBJ2-5
D gene: TRBD1
clone size: .
CDR3 DNA: TGTGCCAGCAGCGTAGCGGCAGGGGGCGGAGAGACCCAGTACTTC
CDR3 protein: CASSVAAGGGETQYF

V gene: TRBV29-1
J gene: TRBJ2-1
D gene: TRBD2
clone size: .
CDR3 DNA: TGCAGCGGGTTGGGGACTAGCGGGGGCAATGAGCAGTTCTTC
CDR3 protein: CSGLGTSGGNEQFF

V gene: TRBV30
J gene: TRBJ1-1
D gene: .
clone size: .
CDR3 DNA: TGTGCCTGGAAGGGGCAAATGAACACTGAAGCTTTCTTT
CDR3 protein: CAWKGQMNTEAFF

V gene: TRBV6-5
J gene: TRBJ2-7
D gene: TRBD1
clone size: .
CDR3 DNA: TGTGCCAGCAGGACGACAGGGAGTTCCCCTGAGCAGTACTTC
CDR3 protein: CASRTTGSSPEQYF

V gene: TRBV5-6
J gene: TRBJ2-5
D gene: .
clone size: .
CDR3 DNA: TGTGCCAGCAGCTTGGGCCAGGGTGTTGAGACCCAGTACTTC
CDR3 protein: CASSLGQGVETQYF

V gene: TRBV5-6
J gene: TRBJ2-1
D gene: TRBD2
clone size: .
CDR3 DNA: TGTGCCAGCAGGTTTTGGGGGGGCAATGAGCAGTTCTTC
CDR3 protein: CASRFWGGNEQFF

V gene: TRBV10-3
J gene: TRBJ1-5
D gene: .
clone size: .
CDR3 DNA: TGTGCCATCAGTGACCCCGCAGACAATCAGCCCCAGCATTTT
CDR3 protein: CAISDPADNQPQHF

V gene: TRBV9
J gene: TRBJ2-2
D gene: TRBD1
clone size: .
CDR3 DNA: TGTGCCAGCAGCGTAGAGGGACAGGGTGCGGGGGAGCTGTTTTTT
CDR3 protein: CASSVEGQGAGELFF

V gene: TRBV5-6
J gene: TRBJ2-3
D gene: .
clone size: .
CDR3 DNA: TGTGCCAGCAGCTCCCTCCCAGGGATAGATACGCAGTATTTT
CDR3 protein: CASSSLPGIDTQYF

V gene: TRBV20-1
J gene: TRBJ1-2
D gene: .
clone size: .
CDR3 DNA: TGCAGTGCTGGATCGGACTTGGGCTACACCTTC
CDR3 protein: CSAGSDLGYTF

V gene: TRBV5-1
J gene: TRBJ1-1
D gene: .
clone size: .
CDR3 DNA: TGCGCCAGCAGCCCCGGACAGACGAGCAGTCTTGACGCTTTCTTT
CDR3 protein: CASSPGQTSSLDAFF

V gene: TRBV7-9
J gene: TRBJ2-5
D gene: .
clone size: .
CDR3 DNA: TGTGCCAGCAGCTTATTTTCGGTGGACTTACAGCAAGAGACCCAGTACTTC
CDR3 protein: CASSLFSVDLQQETQYF

V gene: TRBV14
J gene: TRBJ2-5
D gene: .
clone size: .
CDR3 DNA: TGTGCCAGCAGCCCAATGGGGCGGGAGACCCAGTACTTC
CDR3 protein: CASSPMGRETQYF

V gene: TRBV2
J gene: TRBJ2-1
D gene: TRBD2
clone size: .
CDR3 DNA: TGTGCCAGCAGTCAATCTAGCGGGGGGTTGGTTGAGCAGTTCTTC
CDR3 protein: CASSQSSGGLVEQFF

V gene: TRBV7-3
J gene: TRBJ2-1
D gene: .
clone size: .
CDR3 DNA: TGTGCCAGCAGCTTAGAAGGGGGTAGGGTCGGGGAGCAGTTCTTC
CDR3 protein: CASSLEGGRVGEQFF

V gene: TRBV29-1
J gene: TRBJ1-2
D gene: .
clone size: .
CDR3 DNA: TGCAGCGTTAGCTTCCCATCTAACTATGGCTACACCTTC
CDR3 protein: CSVSFPSNYGYTF

V gene: TRBV5-8
J gene: TRBJ2-4
D gene: TRBD1
clone size: .
CDR3 DNA: TGTGCCAGCAGCTTAGGACAGGCCGTAAGGGACATTCAGTACTTC
CDR3 protein: CASSLGQAVRDIQYF

V gene: TRBV4-2
J gene: TRBJ1-2
D gene: .
clone size: .
CDR3 DNA: TGTGCCAGCAGCCAAGCAGTAAACTATGGCTACACCTTC
CDR3 protein: CASSQAVNYGYTF

V gene: TRBV4-1
J gene: TRBJ1-5
D gene: .
clone size: .
CDR3 DNA: TGCGCCAGCAGCCAACTAGGGGGAGACATCAGAGGGCCCCAGCATTTT
CDR3 protein: CASSQLGGDIRGPQHF

V gene: TRBV19
J gene: TRBJ2-2
D gene: TRBD2
clone size: .
CDR3 DNA: TGTGCCAGTCGGGGACCATCTTTAGCGGGGAACACCGGGGAGCTGTTTTTT
CDR3 protein: CASRGPSLAGNTGELFF

V gene: TRBV6-5
J gene: TRBJ2-5
D gene: TRBD2
clone size: .
CDR3 DNA: TGTGCCAGCAGACCTAGCGGGGGCGGAGAGACCCAGTACTTC
CDR3 protein: CASRPSGGGETQYF

V gene: TRBV7-9
J gene: TRBJ1-3
D gene: .
clone size: .
CDR3 DNA: TGTGCCAGCATCCGAGTTGGCTCTGGAAACACCATATATTTT
CDR3 protein: CASIRVGSGNTIYF

V gene: TRBV6-5
J gene: TRBJ1-4
D gene: .
clone size: .
CDR3 DNA: TGTGCCAGCAGTTACTCGTCAGGGGCAACTAATGAAAAACTGTTTTTT
CDR3 protein: CASSYSSGATNEKLFF

V gene: TRBV11-2
J gene: TRBJ1-4
D gene: .
clone size: .
CDR3 DNA: TGTGCCAGCAGCTCCACAGGAGCAACTAATGAAAAACTGTTTTTT
CDR3 protein: CASSSTGATNEKLFF

V gene: TRBV6-1
J gene: TRBJ2-7
D gene: .
clone size: .
CDR3 DNA: TGTGCCAGCAGCCTCGGTGCGGTTGGCAGCGAGCAGTACTTC
CDR3 protein: CASSLGAVGSEQYF

V gene: TRBV27
J gene: TRBJ1-3
D gene: .
clone size: .
CDR3 DNA: TGTGCCAGCAGACCATGGTCTGGCGGAAACACCATATATTTT
CDR3 protein: CASRPWSGGNTIYF

V gene: TRBV5-5
J gene: TRBJ1-5
D gene: TRBD1
clone size: .
CDR3 DNA: TGTGCCAGCAGCCCCGGACAGGCGTATCAGCCCCAGCATTTT
CDR3 protein: CASSPGQAYQPQHF

V gene: TRBV19
J gene: TRBJ2-7
D gene: TRBD1
clone size: few
CDR3 DNA: TGTGCCAGTGGGACAGCGAGCTCCTACGAGCAGTACTTC
CDR3 protein: CASGTASSYEQYF

V gene: TRBV19
J gene: TRBJ1-5
D gene: .
clone size: few
CDR3 DNA: TGTGCCAGTAGTATAGACGGGACTGCCTTCCTGCGGCCCCAGCATTTT
CDR3 protein: CASSIDGTAFLRPQHF

V gene: TRBV7-2
J gene: TRBJ2-1
D gene: .
clone size: .
CDR3 DNA: TGTGCCAGCAGCTTCGATCCGAGGACTGGGAATGAGCAGTTCTTC
CDR3 protein: CASSFDPRTGNEQFF

V gene: TRBV27
J gene: TRBJ1-6
D gene: TRBD1
clone size: .
CDR3 DNA: TGTGCCAGCAGCCTACGGGACAGGGATTCACCCCTCCACTTT
CDR3 protein: CASSLRDRDSPLHF

V gene: TRBV2
J gene: TRBJ1-2
D gene: .
clone size: .
CDR3 DNA: TGTGCCAGCAGTGAAGGGACAGATTATGGCTACACCTTC
CDR3 protein: CASSEGTDYGYTF

V gene: TRBV18
J gene: TRBJ2-7
D gene: TRBD1
clone size: .
CDR3 DNA: TGTGCCAGCTCACGGGACAGGGAGGACTACGAGCAGTACTTC
CDR3 protein: CASSRDREDYEQYF

V gene: TRBV29-1
J gene: TRBJ1-2
D gene: TRBD1
clone size: once
CDR3 DNA: TGCAGCGTTCATTCCGGGACAGGGGGGTCAGCTCCTAACTATGGCTACACCTTC
CDR3 protein: CSVHSGTGGSAPNYGYTF